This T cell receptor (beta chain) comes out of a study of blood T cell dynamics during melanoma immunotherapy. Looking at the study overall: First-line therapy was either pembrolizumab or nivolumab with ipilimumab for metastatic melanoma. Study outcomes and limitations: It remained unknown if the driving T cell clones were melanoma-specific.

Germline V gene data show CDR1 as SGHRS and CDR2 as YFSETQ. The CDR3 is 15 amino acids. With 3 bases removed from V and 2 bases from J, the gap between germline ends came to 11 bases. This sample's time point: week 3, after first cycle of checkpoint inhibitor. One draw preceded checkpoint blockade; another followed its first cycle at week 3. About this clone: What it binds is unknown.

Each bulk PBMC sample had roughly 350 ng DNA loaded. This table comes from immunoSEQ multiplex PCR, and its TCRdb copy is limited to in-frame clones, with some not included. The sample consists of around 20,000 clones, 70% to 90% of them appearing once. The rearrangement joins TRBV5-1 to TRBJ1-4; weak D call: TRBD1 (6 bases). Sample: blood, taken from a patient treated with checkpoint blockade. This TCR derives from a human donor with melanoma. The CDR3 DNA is TGCGCCAGCAGCTCCGCAGGGGCGACTAATGAAAAACTGTTTTTT. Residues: CASSSAGATNEKLFF. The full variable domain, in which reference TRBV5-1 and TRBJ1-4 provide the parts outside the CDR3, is KAGVTQTPRYLIKTRGQQVTLSCSPISGHRSVSWYQQTPGQGLQFLFEYFSETQRNKGNFPGRFSGRQFSNSRSEMNVSTLELGDSALYLCASSSAGATNEKLFFGSGTQLSVL.